The entry below gives a single T cell receptor (beta chain) sequence along with its context. This sample is part of a study of blood T cell repertoires in COVID-19. Clinical history as reported by participants underpinned cohort assignment. Trimming removed 3 bases from V and 6 bases from J, with 9 bases in between. Looked up from germline, CDR1 is SGHTA and CDR2 is FQGNSA. The CDR3 is made up of 13 amino acids. Assay used: immunoSEQ multiplex PCR; TCRdb lists only in-frame clones, some missing. This table has 200,000 to 250,000 clones, 80% to 90% appearing once. Sequenced material: PBMCs or T cells enriched from blood (not recorded which). The rearrangement joins TRBV7-2 to TRBJ2-1; D possibly corresponds to TRBD2 (5 bases). This TCR was sampled from a woman in her 40s with acute COVID-19. The CDR3 DNA reads as TGTGCCAGCAGCTTCTATCTAGCCAATGAGCAGTTCTTC. Its translation is CASSFYLANEQFF. Full variable domain (rest looked up from reference TRBV7-2 and TRBJ2-1): GAGVSQSPSNKVTEKGKDVELRCDPISGHTALYWYRQSLGQGLEFLIYFQGNSAPDKSGLPSDRFSAERTGGSVSTLTIQRTQQEDSAVYLCASSFYLANEQFFGPGTRLTVL.